This TCR beta chain comes out of a study of T cell responses to AZD1222 COVID-19 vaccine. Across the study: Second-dose recipients at about 4 or about 12 weeks were treated as one pooled group.

Measured with immunoSEQ multiplex PCR; TCRdb has only the in-frame clones, and not every one. Of some 150,000 clones detected, roughly 91% appear once; the ten largest clones hold 1.5% to 2%. This clone has only one observation. V lost 6 bases to trimming and J lost 0 bases, with 14 bases between them. Germline CDR1 is SQVTM and CDR2 is ANQGSEA. The CDR3 totals 14 residues. Here the sequenced sample was peripheral blood, taken on day 0 of AZD1222 vaccination. This sequence originates from an adult in good health. The chain carries TRBV29-1 and TRBJ1-2, with D possibly matching TRBD1 (6 bases). CDR3: CSVGGTSTNYGYTF. CDR3 nucleotides: TGCAGCGTGGGGGGGACAAGCACTAACTATGGCTACACCTTC.